This T cell receptor (beta chain) comes out of a study of human T cells and chemical hapten exposure. Per germline, CDR1 DFQATT and CDR2 SNEGSKA (reference sequence). The CDR3 is 13 amino acids. TCRdb recomputed calls from the RACE reads with MiXCR, one row per CDR3 protein. The repertoire holds a few hundred thousand distinct CDR3 sequences, with approximately 7.5% as singletons. Stated time point: pre-sensitization, week 0. Treatment in this sample: therapeutic diphenylcyclopropenone sensitization with weekly scalp DPC. Turning to this clonotype: One end of the junction is discordant with germline, which a read error may explain.

This sequence joins TRBV20-1 and TRBJ1-1, with D hard to call. The material was whole blood, obtained in connection with sensitization to the hapten diphenylcyclopropenone (DPC). This TCR derives from a young man with alopecia areata. Some clones in this sample may be carry-over from other donors' samples. The CDR3 region is CSASHESLADAFF. DNA of the CDR3: TGCAGTGCTAGCCACGAATCCCTAGCTGATGCTTTCTTT.